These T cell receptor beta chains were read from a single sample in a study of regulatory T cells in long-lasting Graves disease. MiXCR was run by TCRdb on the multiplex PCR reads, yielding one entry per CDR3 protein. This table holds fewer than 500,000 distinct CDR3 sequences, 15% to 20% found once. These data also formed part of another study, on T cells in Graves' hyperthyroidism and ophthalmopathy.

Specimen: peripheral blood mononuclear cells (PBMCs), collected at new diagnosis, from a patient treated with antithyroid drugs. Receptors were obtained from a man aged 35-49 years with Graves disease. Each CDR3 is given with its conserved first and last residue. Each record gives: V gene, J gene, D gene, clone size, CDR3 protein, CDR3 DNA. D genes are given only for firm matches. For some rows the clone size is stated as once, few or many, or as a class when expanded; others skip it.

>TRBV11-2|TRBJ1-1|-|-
CASNRWGGDVPEAFF
TGTGCCAGTAACCGGTGGGGCGGAGATGTGCCTGAAGCTTTCTTT
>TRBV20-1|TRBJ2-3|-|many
CSARDPSLSGTQYF
TGCAGTGCTAGAGATCCCTCCTTGTCGGGTACGCAGTATTTT
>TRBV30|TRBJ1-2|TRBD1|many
CAWSFGQGTGYTF
TGTGCCTGGAGTTTCGGACAGGGGACCGGCTACACCTTC
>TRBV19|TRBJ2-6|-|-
CASSFSRAGANVLTF
TGTGCCAGTAGTTTTAGCCGGGCAGGGGCCAACGTCCTGACTTTC
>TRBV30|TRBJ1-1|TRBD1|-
CAYAQGRVTEAFF
TGTGCCTATGCACAGGGGCGGGTCACTGAAGCTTTCTTT
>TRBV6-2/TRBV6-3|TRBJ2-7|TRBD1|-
CASSSTGVWYEQYF
TGTGCCAGCAGTTCAACAGGGGTATGGTACGAGCAGTACTTC
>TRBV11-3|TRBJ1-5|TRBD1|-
CASSFRQGERCNQPQHF
TGTGCCAGCAGCTTCCGACAGGGGGAAAGATGCAATCAGCCCCAGCATTTT
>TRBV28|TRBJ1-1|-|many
CASSPPGAKAFF
TGTGCCAGCAGTCCACCGGGGGCGAAAGCTTTCTTT
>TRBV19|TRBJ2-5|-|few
CASSIRDNWETQYF
TGTGCCAGTAGTATTCGGGACAACTGGGAGACCCAGTACTTC
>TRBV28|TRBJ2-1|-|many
CASSLARDHEQFF
TGTGCCAGCAGTTTAGCACGGGATCATGAGCAGTTCTTC
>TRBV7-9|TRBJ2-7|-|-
CASSFIRDSYEQYF
TGTGCCAGCAGCTTTATAAGGGATTCCTACGAGCAGTACTTC
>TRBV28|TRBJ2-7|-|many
CASREGQYEQYF
TGTGCCAGCAGGGAGGGACAGTACGAGCAGTACTTC
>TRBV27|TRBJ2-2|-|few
CASSLLLVPRAGELFF
TGTGCCAGCAGTTTGTTACTAGTTCCGAGGGCCGGGGAGCTGTTTTTT
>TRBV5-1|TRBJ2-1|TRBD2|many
CASSSLASSSYNEQFF
TGCGCCAGCAGCTCACTAGCGTCGAGCTCCTACAATGAGCAGTTCTTC
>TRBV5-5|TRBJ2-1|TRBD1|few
CASSKATGTGDNEQFF
TGTGCCAGCAGCAAAGCGACCGGGACAGGGGACAATGAGCAGTTCTTC
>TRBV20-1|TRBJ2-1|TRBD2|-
CSARPEGLAKYNEQFF
TGCAGTGCTAGACCGGAGGGACTAGCGAAATACAATGAGCAGTTCTTC
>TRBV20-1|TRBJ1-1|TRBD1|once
CSARDGTGYTEAFF
TGCAGTGCTAGGGACGGGACAGGGTACACTGAAGCTTTCTTT
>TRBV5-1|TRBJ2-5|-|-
CASSRGPEETQYF
TGCGCCAGCAGCCGGGGCCCGGAAGAGACCCAGTACTTC
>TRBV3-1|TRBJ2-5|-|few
CASSQYGTTRGETQYF
TGTGCCAGCAGCCAGTACGGGACAACCAGGGGAGAGACCCAGTACTTC
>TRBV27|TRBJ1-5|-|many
CASSRAGKNQPQHF
TGTGCCAGCTCTAGAGCAGGGAAGAATCAGCCCCAGCATTTT
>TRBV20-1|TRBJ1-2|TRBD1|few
CSATTGYYGYTF
TGCAGTGCGACGACAGGGTACTATGGCTACACCTTC
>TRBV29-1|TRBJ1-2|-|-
CSVPTGGNYGYTF
TGCAGCGTTCCTACGGGGGGGAACTATGGCTACACCTTC
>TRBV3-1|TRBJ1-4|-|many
CASSQRGVTNEKLFF
TGTGCCAGCAGCCAGAGAGGGGTAACTAATGAAAAACTGTTTTTT
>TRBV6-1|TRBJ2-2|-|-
CASSPSSGELFF
TGTGCCAGCAGCCCGTCGTCGGGGGAGCTGTTTTTT
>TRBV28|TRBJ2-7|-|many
CASSPGRPDEQYF
TGTGCCAGCAGCCCCGGAAGGCCTGACGAGCAGTACTTC
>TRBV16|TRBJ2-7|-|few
CASSQRDGAYEQYF
TGTGCCAGCAGCCAACGGGACGGAGCCTACGAGCAGTACTTC
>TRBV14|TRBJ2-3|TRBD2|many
CASSQEGLTTDTQYF
TGTGCCAGCAGCCAAGAGGGACTAACAACAGATACGCAGTATTTT
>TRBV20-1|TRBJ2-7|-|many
CSARPKNSYEQYF
TGCAGTGCTAGACCCAAAAACAGCTACGAGCAGTACTTC
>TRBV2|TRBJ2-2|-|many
CASSLRLGLITGELFF
TGTGCCAGCAGCCTGAGACTAGGTCTCATCACCGGGGAGCTGTTTTTT
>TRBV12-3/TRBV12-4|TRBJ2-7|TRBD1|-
CASSPSGQGARYEQYF
TGTGCCAGCAGTCCATCCGGACAGGGGGCGCGGTACGAGCAGTACTTC
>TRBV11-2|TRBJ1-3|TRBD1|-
CASSPLDRQGRKNTIYF
TGTGCCAGCAGCCCCTTAGATCGACAGGGTCGGAAAAACACCATATATTTT